The clone carrying this T cell receptor (beta chain) has a count of ten or more. TCRdb reanalysed the 5' RACE reads using MiXCR and keeps one entry per CDR3 protein. The data contain about 200,000 distinct CDR3 sequences, about 3% of them singletons. The sample originates from a study of T cells after yellow fever vaccination. Sequenced material: CD4+ T cells sorted from PBMCs, taken 10 days after the yellow fever booster vaccination. The sequence came from a man younger than 35 who received the YFV17D yellow fever vaccine.

The CDR3 reads CASTEIYTDTQYF. The CDR3 DNA is TGTGCCAGCACGGAAATATACACAGATACGCAGTATTTT. J is TRBJ2-3 and V is TRBV25-1, with D unresolved. Germline V gene lookup returns CDR1 MGHDK and CDR2 SYGVNS. Trimming left V 7 bases short and J 2 bases short, with 10 bases between. CDR3 length: 13 amino acids. The full variable domain, completed using reference TRBV25-1 and TRBJ2-3, is EADIYQTPRYLVIGTGKKITLECSQTMGHDKMYWYQQDPGMELHLIHYSYGVNSTEKGDLSSESTVSRIRTEHFPLTLESARPSHTSQYLCASTEIYTDTQYFGPGTRLTVL.